The following is a T cell receptor beta chain sequence with its context. The data belong to a study of OX40 agonist ivuxolimab in advanced cancers. The CDR3 contains 14 residues. The ends lost 6 bases at V and 5 bases at J; junction bases unmatched: 7. CDR1 and CDR2 from the germline V gene are SNHLY and FYNNEI. It was autoimmune disease history or systemic immunosuppression that excluded patients. Profiled with immunoSEQ multiplex PCR; TCRdb holds only in-frame clones, not every one. There are about 10,000 clones in the sample; 75% to 85% occur only once, and roughly 20% lies in the top ten. Here the sequenced sample was CD4+ or CD8+ T cells sorted from blood, taken in a trial of the OX40 agonist ivuxolimab. J is TRBJ2-3 and V is TRBV2, with 8 bases lining up with TRBD2. The TCR comes from an adult with an advanced solid tumor such as melanoma, head and neck, liver or kidney cancer. As DNA, the CDR3 is TGTGCCAGCAGGGGACTAGATATGGGAGATACGCAGTATTTT. Its translation is CASRGLDMGDTQYF.